The clone carrying this TCR beta chain was counted once. For CDR3 and TCR beta VDJ profiling, genomic DNA was the template used. One entry per CDR3 protein, called by TCRdb with MiXCR from the reads. The sample has 89,000 or so distinct CDR3 sequences; roughly 70% are singletons. These data come from a study of CD8+CD57+ T cells in acquired aplastic anemia. CD8+CD57+ cell expansion had been shown by flow cytometry in patients chosen for sequencing. The TCR sequence derives from a human donor with aplastic anemia. The sequenced sample was sorted CD4+, CD8+, or CD8+CD57+ T cells (not recorded which) from PBMCs.

This CDR3 reads CASSLGGLAGQETQYF. The CDR3 DNA reads as TGTGCCAGCAGCTTAGGAGGTCTAGCAGGACAAGAGACCCAGTACTTC. The chain carries TRBV11-2 and TRBJ2-5, with D tentatively TRBD2 (5 bases). Trimming shortened V by 1 base and J by 2 bases, and 14 bases separated the two germline ends. Germline V CDR1 and CDR2: SGHAT, FQNNGV. This CDR3 is built from 16 residues.